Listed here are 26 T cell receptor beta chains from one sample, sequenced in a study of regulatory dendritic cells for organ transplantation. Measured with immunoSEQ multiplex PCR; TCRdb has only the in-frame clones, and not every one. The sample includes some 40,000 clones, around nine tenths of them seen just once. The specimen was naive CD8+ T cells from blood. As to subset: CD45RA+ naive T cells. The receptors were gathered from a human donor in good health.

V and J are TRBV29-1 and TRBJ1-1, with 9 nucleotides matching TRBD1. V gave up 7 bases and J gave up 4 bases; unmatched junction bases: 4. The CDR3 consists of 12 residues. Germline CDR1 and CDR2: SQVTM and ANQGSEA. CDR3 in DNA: TGCAGCGGACAGGGGGGTCTCACTGAAGCTTTCTTT. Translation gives CSGQGGLTEAFF.

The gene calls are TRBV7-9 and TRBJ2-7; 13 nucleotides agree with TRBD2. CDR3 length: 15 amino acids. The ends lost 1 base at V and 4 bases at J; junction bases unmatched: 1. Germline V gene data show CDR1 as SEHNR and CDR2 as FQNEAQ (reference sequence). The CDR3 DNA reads TGTGCCAGCAGCTTAGGGGGACTAGCGGGGTACGAGCAGTACTTC. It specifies CASSLGGLAGYEQYF.

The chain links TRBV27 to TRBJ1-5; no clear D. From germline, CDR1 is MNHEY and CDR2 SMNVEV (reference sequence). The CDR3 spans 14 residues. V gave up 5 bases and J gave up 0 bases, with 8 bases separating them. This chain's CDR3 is CASSESYSNQPQHF. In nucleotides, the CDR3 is TGTGCCAGCAGTGAGAGTTATAGCAATCAGCCCCAGCATTTT.

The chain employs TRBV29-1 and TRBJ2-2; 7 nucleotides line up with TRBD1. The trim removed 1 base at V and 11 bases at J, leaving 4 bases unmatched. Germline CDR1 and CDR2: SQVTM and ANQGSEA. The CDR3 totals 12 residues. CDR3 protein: CSVEVRQGELFF. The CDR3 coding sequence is TGCAGCGTTGAAGTACGACAGGGCGAGCTGTTTTTT.

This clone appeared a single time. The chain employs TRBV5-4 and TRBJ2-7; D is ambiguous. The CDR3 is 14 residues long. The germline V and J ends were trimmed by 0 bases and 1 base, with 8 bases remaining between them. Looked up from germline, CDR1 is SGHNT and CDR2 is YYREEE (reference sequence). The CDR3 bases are TGTGCCAGCAGCTTGGTCGCAGCGTCCTACGAGCAGTACTTC. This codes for CASSLVAASYEQYF.

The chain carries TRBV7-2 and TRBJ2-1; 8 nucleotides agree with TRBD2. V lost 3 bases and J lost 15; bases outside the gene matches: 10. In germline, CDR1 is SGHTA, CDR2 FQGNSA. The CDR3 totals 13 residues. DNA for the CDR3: TGTGCCAGCAGCTTTATAGGGACTAGAGCCCCGTTCTTC. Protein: CASSFIGTRAPFF.

CDR3 in DNA: TGTGCCAGTAGTATTAGGGACGGGGCTTCCTTGGCCGAGCAGTACTTC. Translated, it gives CASSIRDGASLAEQYF. This chain joins TRBV19 and TRBJ2-7, with D possibly called TRBD1 or TRBD2 (5 bases each). The V end lost 3 bases, the J end lost 6 bases, and 21 bases lay between the germline ends. This CDR3 region has 16 residues. Germline-derived CDR1 and CDR2 are LNHDA and SQIVND (reference sequence). Supplemented by reference TRBV19 and TRBJ2-7, the full variable domain reads DGGITQSPKYLFRKEGQNVTLSCEQNLNHDAMYWYRQDPGQGLRLIYYSQIVNDFQKGDIAEGYSVSREKKESFPLTVTSAQKNPTAFYLCASSIRDGASLAEQYFGPGTRLTVT.

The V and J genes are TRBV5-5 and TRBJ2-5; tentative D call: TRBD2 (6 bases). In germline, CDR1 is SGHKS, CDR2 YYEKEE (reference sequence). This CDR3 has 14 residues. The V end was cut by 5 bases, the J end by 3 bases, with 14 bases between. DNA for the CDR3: TGTGCCAGCAGTATCCCCTCGGGGGAAGAGACCCAGTACTTC. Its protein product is CASSIPSGEETQYF. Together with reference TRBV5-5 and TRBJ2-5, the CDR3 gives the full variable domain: DAGVTQSPTHLIKTRGQQVTLRCSPISGHKSVSWYQQVLGQGPQFIFQYYEKEERGRGNFPDRFSARQFPNYSSELNVNALLLGDSALYLCASSIPSGEETQYFGPGTRLLVL.

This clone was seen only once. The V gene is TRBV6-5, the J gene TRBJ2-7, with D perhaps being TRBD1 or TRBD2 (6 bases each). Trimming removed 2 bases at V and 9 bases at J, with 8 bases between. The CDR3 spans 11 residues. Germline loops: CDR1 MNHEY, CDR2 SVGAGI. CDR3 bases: TGTGCCAGCAGTTACGAGGGGGGGCAGTACTTC. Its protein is CASSYEGGQYF.

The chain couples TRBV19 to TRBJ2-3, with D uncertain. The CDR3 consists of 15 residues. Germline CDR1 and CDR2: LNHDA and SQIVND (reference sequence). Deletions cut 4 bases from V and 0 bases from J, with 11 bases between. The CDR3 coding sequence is TGTGCCAGTAGTACCGACTTGGGGAGCACAGATACGCAGTATTTT. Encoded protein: CASSTDLGSTDTQYF.

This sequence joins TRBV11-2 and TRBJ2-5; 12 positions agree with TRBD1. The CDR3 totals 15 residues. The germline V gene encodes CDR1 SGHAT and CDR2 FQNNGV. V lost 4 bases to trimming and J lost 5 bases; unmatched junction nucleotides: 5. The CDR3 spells CASSSGTGGVETQYF. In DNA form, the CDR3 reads TGTGCCAGCAGCTCCGGGACAGGGGGCGTGGAGACCCAGTACTTC.

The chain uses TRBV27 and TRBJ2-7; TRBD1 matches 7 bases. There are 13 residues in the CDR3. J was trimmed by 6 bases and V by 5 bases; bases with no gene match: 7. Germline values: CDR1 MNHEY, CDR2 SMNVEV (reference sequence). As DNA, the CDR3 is TGTGCCAGCAGTCAGACAGGGTTGCGCGAGCAGTACTTC. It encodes CASSQTGLREQYF.

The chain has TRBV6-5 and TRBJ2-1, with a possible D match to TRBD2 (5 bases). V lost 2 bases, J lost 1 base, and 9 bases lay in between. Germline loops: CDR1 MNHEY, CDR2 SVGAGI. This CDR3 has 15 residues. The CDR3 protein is CASSYGPGSYNEQFF. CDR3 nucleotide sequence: TGTGCCAGCAGTTACGGCCCGGGGTCCTACAATGAGCAGTTCTTC.

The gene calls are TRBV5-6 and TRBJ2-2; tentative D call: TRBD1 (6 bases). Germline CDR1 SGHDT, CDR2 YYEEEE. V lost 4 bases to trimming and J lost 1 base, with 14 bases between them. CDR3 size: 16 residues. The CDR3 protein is CASSQRDTQNTGELFF. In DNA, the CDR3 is TGTGCCAGCAGCCAAAGGGACACCCAGAACACCGGGGAGCTGTTTTTT.

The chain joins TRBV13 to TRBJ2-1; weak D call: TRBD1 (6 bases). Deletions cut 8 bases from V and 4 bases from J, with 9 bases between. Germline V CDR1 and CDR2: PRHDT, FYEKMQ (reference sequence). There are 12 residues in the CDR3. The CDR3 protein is CASAGQYNEQFF. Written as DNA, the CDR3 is TGTGCCAGCGCCGGACAGTACAATGAGCAGTTCTTC. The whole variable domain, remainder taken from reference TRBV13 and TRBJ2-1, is AAGVIQSPRHLIKEKRETATLKCYPIPRHDTVYWYQQGPGQDPQFLISFYEKMQSDKGSIPDRFSAQQFSDYHSELNMSSLELGDSALYFCASAGQYNEQFFGPGTRLTVL.

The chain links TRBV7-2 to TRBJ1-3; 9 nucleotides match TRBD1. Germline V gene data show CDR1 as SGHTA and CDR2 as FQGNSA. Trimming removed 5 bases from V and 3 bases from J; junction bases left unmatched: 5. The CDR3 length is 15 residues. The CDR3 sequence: CASSPTGGHGNTIYF. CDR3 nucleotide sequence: TGTGCCAGCAGCCCGACAGGGGGACATGGAAACACCATATATTTT.

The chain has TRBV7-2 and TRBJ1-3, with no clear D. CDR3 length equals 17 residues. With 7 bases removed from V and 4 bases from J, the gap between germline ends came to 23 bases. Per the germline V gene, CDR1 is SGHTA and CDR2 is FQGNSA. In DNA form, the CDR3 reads TGTGCCAGCACCCTGGAGGTCGGGGTGGGATCCGGAAACACCATATATTTT. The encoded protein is CASTLEVGVGSGNTIYF.

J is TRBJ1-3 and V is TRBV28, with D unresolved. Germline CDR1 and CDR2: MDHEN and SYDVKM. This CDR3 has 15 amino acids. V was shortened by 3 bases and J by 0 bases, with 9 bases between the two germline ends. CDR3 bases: TGTGCCAGCAGTTTCGACTGGAGCTCTGGAAACACCATATATTTT. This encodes CASSFDWSSGNTIYF.

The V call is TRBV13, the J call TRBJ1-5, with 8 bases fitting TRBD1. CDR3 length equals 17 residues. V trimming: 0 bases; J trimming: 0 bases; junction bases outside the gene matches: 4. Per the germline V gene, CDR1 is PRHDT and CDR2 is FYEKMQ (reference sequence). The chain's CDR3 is CASSLGRGRGSNQPQHF. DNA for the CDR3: TGTGCCAGCAGCTTAGGCAGGGGGCGCGGTAGCAATCAGCCCCAGCATTTT.

This CDR3 is CASSPAGSTDTQYF. In nucleotides, the CDR3 is TGTGCCAGCTCACCGGCGGGAAGCACAGATACGCAGTATTTT. V gene TRBV18 combines with J gene TRBJ2-3, with D tentatively TRBD2 (6 bases). The V and J ends lost 3 bases and 0 bases respectively, with 7 bases between them. The germline gives CDR1 KGHSH, CDR2 LQKENI. The CDR3 runs to 14 residues.

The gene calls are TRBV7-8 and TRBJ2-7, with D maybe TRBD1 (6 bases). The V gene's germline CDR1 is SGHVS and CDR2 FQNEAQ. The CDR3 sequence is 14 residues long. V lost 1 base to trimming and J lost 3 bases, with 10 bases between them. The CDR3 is CASSLEDSHYEQYF. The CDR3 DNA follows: TGTGCCAGCAGCTTAGAGGACAGCCACTACGAGCAGTACTTC.

CDR3 in DNA: TGTGCCAGCAGCCCGGACCGATTCTATGGCTACACCTTC. Amino acid sequence: CASSPDRFYGYTF. The V gene is TRBV6-5, the J gene TRBJ1-2, with D uncertain. CDR3 size: 13 residues. In germline, CDR1 is MNHEY, CDR2 SVGAGI. V was shortened by 6 bases and J by 4 bases, with 12 bases between the two germline ends.

Written as DNA, the CDR3 is TGTGCCAGCAGCTCGGAACAGGGTCAAGAGACCCAGTACTTC. Its protein is CASSSEQGQETQYF. V is TRBV7-3 and J is TRBJ2-5; possible D gene TRBD1, 6 bases. Germline V gene data show CDR1 as SGHTA and CDR2 as FQGTGA. CDR3 length equals 14 residues. With 4 bases removed from V and 2 bases from J, the gap between germline ends came to 11 bases.

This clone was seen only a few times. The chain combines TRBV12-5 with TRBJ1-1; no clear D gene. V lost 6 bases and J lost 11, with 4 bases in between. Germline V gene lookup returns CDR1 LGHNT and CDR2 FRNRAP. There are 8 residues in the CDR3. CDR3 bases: TGTGCTAGTGGGGCCGCTTTCTTT. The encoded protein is CASGAAFF.

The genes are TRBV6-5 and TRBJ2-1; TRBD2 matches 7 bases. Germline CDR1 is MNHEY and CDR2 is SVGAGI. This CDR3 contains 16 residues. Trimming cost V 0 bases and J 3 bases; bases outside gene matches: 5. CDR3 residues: CASSYSAGEFYNEQFF. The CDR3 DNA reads TGTGCCAGCAGTTACTCGGCGGGGGAGTTCTACAATGAGCAGTTCTTC.

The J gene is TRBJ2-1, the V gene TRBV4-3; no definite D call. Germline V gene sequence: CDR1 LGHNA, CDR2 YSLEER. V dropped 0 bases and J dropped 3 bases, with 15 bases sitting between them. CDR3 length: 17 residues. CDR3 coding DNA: TGCGCCAGCAGCCAAGATTTCGGCTCCTATATCTACAATGAGCAGTTCTTC. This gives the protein CASSQDFGSYIYNEQFF.